A single sample gave rise to the 13 T cell receptor beta chains below, sequenced in a study of blood T cell repertoires in COVID-19. Produced via immunoSEQ multiplex PCR; TCRdb's table is partial and in-frame only. The sample has 300,000 to 500,000 clones, over 75% seen once. The specimen sequenced was PBMCs or T cells enriched from blood (not recorded which). The receptors come from a woman aged 25-40 years with acute COVID-19.

In its sample, this clone was seen once. V is TRBV29-1 and J is TRBJ1-2; 11 bases agree with TRBD1. Trimming removed 1 base from V and 3 bases from J; junction bases left unmatched: 4. Per germline, CDR1 SQVTM and CDR2 ANQGSEA. This CDR3 has 15 residues. The CDR3 protein is CSVEAGDRGDYGYTF. In DNA, the CDR3 is TGCAGCGTTGAAGCGGGGGACAGGGGGGACTATGGCTACACCTTC.

This clone was found a few times. The chain joins TRBV4-2 to TRBJ1-6; D is unclear. Germline CDR1 and CDR2: LGHNA and YNFKEQ. V was cut by 4 bases and J by 2 bases, with 12 bases left in between. This CDR3 region has 16 residues. CDR3 sequence (DNA): TGTGCCAGCAGCCGAGAGGGAGGGCCCTATAATTCACCCCTCCACTTT. Its protein product is CASSREGGPYNSPLHF.

CDR3 amino acids: CASSPASGANTGELFF. CDR3 sequence (DNA): TGTGCCAGCTCACCGGCTAGCGGGGCAAACACCGGGGAGCTGTTTTTT. This chain connects TRBV18 to TRBJ2-2; 9 bases match TRBD2. After removal of 3 bases from V and 2 bases from J, the junction contained 4 bases not matched to a gene. The CDR3 loop spans 16 amino acids. The germline gives CDR1 KGHSH, CDR2 LQKENI.

This clone was seen once. This chain connects TRBV7-8 to TRBJ2-7, with D maybe TRBD1 (5 bases). V was pared by 4 bases and J by 0 bases, with 10 bases between. CDR1 and CDR2 from the germline V gene are SGHVS and FQNEAQ. The CDR3 covers 14 residues. The CDR3 bases are TGTGCCAGCAGCTACGACAGAACCTCCTACGAGCAGTACTTC. The encoded protein is CASSYDRTSYEQYF.

The chain is built from TRBV4-1 and TRBJ1-3; D unclear. The germline V gene encodes CDR1 MGHRA and CDR2 YSYEKL. The CDR3 has 16 residues. Between the trimmed V and J ends, which lost 0 bases and 0 bases, there was a span of 9 bases. The CDR3 nucleotides are TGCGCCAGCAGCCAAGATATACGGGACTCTGGAAACACCATATATTTT. Its translation: CASSQDIRDSGNTIYF.

The chain employs TRBV11-2 and TRBJ2-1, with TRBD1 identical over 8 bases. V shed 3 bases, J shed 2 bases, and the junction held 3 bases outside the gene matches. CDR1 and CDR2 (germline): SGHAT, FQNNGV. The length of the CDR3 is 15 residues. CDR3 bases: TGTGCCAGCAGCTTGGCCAGGGGGCCCTACAATGAGCAGTTCTTC. It is translated as CASSLARGPYNEQFF.

The genes are TRBV5-6 and TRBJ2-7; TRBD1 is a possible D gene (5 bases). Germline CDR1 reads SGHDT; CDR2 reads YYEEEE. The CDR3 length is 14 residues. Trimming removed 0 bases from V and 9 bases from J, with 16 bases in between. CDR3 region: CASSLDQGLDMQYF. DNA for the CDR3: TGTGCCAGCAGCTTGGACCAGGGCTTAGATATGCAGTACTTC. The whole variable domain, filled in from reference TRBV5-6 and TRBJ2-7, reads DAGVTQSPTHLIKTRGQQVTLRCSPKSGHDTVSWYQQALGQGPQFIFQYYEEEERQRGNFPDRFSGHQFPNYSSELNVNALLLGDSALYLCASSLDQGLDMQYFGPGTRLTVT.

The CDR3 DNA is TGCGCCAGCACTCCAGGGAATCCCTACGAGCAGTACTTC. Its translation: CASTPGNPYEQYF. This chain connects TRBV5-1 to TRBJ2-7, with D maybe TRBD1 (5 bases). Per the germline V gene, CDR1 is SGHRS and CDR2 is YFSETQ. The CDR3 totals 13 residues. V shed 6 bases and J shed 2 bases, with 12 bases lying between them. The full variable domain, in which reference TRBV5-1 and TRBJ2-7 provide the parts outside the CDR3, is KAGVTQTPRYLIKTRGQQVTLSCSPISGHRSVSWYQQTPGQGLQFLFEYFSETQRNKGNFPGRFSGRQFSNSRSEMNVSTLELGDSALYLCASTPGNPYEQYFGPGTRLTVT.

The CDR3 here is CASSQEAGGPNEQFF. CDR3 in DNA: TGCGCCAGCAGCCAGGAAGCGGGGGGGCCAAATGAGCAGTTCTTC. This chain uses TRBV4-1 with TRBJ2-1, with 10 bases aligning to TRBD2. The CDR3 is made up of 15 amino acids. The germline V gene has CDR1 MGHRA and CDR2 YSYEKL. The junction had 6 bases not matched to a gene; V was cut back by 3 bases and J by 7 bases.

This clone occurred once. This rearrangement joins TRBV9 to TRBJ2-3; possibly TRBD2 for D (5 bases). CDR1 is SGDLS and CDR2 is YYNGEE in the germline V gene. Trimming pared 2 bases from V and 2 bases from J, leaving 15 bases between. The CDR3 is made up of 16 amino acids. As DNA, the CDR3 is TGTGCCAGCAGCGTGCCTAGCTCCCAAATCACAGATACGCAGTATTTT. It yields the protein CASSVPSSQITDTQYF.

The V and J genes are TRBV10-2 and TRBJ1-1; D is possibly TRBD1 (6 bases). CDR1 and CDR2 (germline): WSHSY, SAAADI. Trimming shortened V by 7 bases and J by 1 base, and 7 bases separated the two germline ends. This CDR3 has 12 residues. For the CDR3, the DNA is TGCGCCAGCAAGGACAGGAACACTGAAGCTTTCTTT. Translated, it gives CASKDRNTEAFF.

V is TRBV29-1 and J is TRBJ2-4; D unclear. V gave up 7 bases and J gave up 5 bases, with 9 bases separating them. Germline assignment: CDR1 SQVTM and CDR2 ANQGSEA. This CDR3 region has 11 residues. The CDR3 here is CSAFQENIQYF. For the CDR3, the DNA is TGCAGCGCGTTCCAGGAAAACATTCAGTACTTC.

This clone was recorded once. The gene calls are TRBV7-9 and TRBJ1-2, with 7 bases lining up with TRBD1. V was clipped by 1 base and J by 3 bases; unmatched bases: 5. The germline V gene encodes CDR1 SEHNR and CDR2 FQNEAQ (reference sequence). The CDR3 has 15 residues. CDR3 in DNA: TGTGCCAGCAGCTTAGTCCCGGACAGGTACTATGGCTACACCTTC. Its protein product is CASSLVPDRYYGYTF. Full variable domain (remainder filled in from reference TRBV7-9 and TRBJ1-2): DTGVSQNPRHKITKRGQNVTFRCDPISEHNRLYWYRQTLGQGPEFLTYFQNEAQLEKSRLLSDRFSAERPKGSFSTLEIQRTEQGDSAMYLCASSLVPDRYYGYTFGSGTRLTVV.